The 5 T cell receptor beta chains given below trace back to one sample, sequenced in a study of beta chain features in type 1 diabetes. Reverse transcription of all isolated RNA meant that expressed TCRB transcripts were sequenced. Measured with immunoSEQ multiplex PCR; TCRdb has only the in-frame clones, and not every one. The data contain 130,000 to 150,000 clones, 6.9% of them seen just once; the ten biggest clones take up approximately 1.4%. Input material: central memory CD4+ T cells from blood. Receptors were obtained from a woman in her twenties or thirties in good health.

The CDR3 here is CATTSGAGLPTDTQYF. In DNA, the CDR3 is TGTGCCACCACGAGTGGAGCGGGCCTACCCACAGATACGCAGTATTTT. The chain employs TRBV2 and TRBJ2-3; a weak D match, TRBD2 (6 bases). Germline V gives CDR1 SNHLY, CDR2 FYNNEI. The CDR3 length is 16 residues. Trimming removed 10 bases from V and 2 bases from J, with 22 bases in between. The entire variable domain, with the rest obtained from reference TRBV2 and TRBJ2-3, is as follows: EPEVTQTPSHQVTQMGQEVILRCVPISNHLYFYWYRQILGQKVEFLVSFYNNEISEKSEIFDDQFSVERPDGSNFTLKIRSTKLEDSAMYFCATTSGAGLPTDTQYFGPGTRLTVL.

The CDR3 region has the DNA TGTGCCAGCAGTCGTACGGGACTAGTTCATGAGCAGTTCTTC. This sequence encodes CASSRTGLVHEQFF. This chain links TRBV28 with TRBJ2-1, with 8 bases identical to TRBD2. This CDR3 region has 14 residues. The ends lost 5 bases at V and 8 bases at J; junction bases unmatched: 8. Germline V gene sequence: CDR1 MDHEN, CDR2 SYDVKM.

V and J are TRBV23-1 and TRBJ2-2, with TRBD1 matching over 8 bases. TRBV23-1 is classed as an ORF, of uncertain function. The CDR3 totals 18 residues. The V gene end was trimmed by 2 bases and the J gene end by 0 bases; junction bases not matched to a gene: 8. The CDR3 region is CASSQTEPGQANTGELFF. CDR3 in DNA: TGCGCCAGCAGTCAAACGGAACCGGGACAGGCGAACACCGGGGAGCTGTTTTTT.

The V and J genes are TRBV6-6 and TRBJ2-1; 7 bases are a match to TRBD1. The V gene's germline CDR1 is MNHNY and CDR2 SVGAGI (reference sequence). Trimming removed 4 bases from V and 6 bases from J; junction bases left unmatched: 3. This CDR3 is built from 13 residues. The CDR3 nucleotides read TGTGCCAGCAGTTCAACAGGGGTCAATGAGCAGTTCTTC. Its protein product is CASSSTGVNEQFF.

This clone has a count of ten or more. Here the CDR3 reads CASSQDRERGMGVTQYF. CDR3 DNA sequence: TGTGCCAGCAGCCAAGATCGGGAGCGGGGGATGGGTGTTACGCAGTATTTT. J is TRBJ2-3 and V is TRBV4-2; 8 bases match TRBD2. Per germline, CDR1 LGHNA and CDR2 YNFKEQ. V trimming: 0 bases; J trimming: 8 bases; junction bases outside the gene matches: 13. This CDR3 is built from 17 residues.